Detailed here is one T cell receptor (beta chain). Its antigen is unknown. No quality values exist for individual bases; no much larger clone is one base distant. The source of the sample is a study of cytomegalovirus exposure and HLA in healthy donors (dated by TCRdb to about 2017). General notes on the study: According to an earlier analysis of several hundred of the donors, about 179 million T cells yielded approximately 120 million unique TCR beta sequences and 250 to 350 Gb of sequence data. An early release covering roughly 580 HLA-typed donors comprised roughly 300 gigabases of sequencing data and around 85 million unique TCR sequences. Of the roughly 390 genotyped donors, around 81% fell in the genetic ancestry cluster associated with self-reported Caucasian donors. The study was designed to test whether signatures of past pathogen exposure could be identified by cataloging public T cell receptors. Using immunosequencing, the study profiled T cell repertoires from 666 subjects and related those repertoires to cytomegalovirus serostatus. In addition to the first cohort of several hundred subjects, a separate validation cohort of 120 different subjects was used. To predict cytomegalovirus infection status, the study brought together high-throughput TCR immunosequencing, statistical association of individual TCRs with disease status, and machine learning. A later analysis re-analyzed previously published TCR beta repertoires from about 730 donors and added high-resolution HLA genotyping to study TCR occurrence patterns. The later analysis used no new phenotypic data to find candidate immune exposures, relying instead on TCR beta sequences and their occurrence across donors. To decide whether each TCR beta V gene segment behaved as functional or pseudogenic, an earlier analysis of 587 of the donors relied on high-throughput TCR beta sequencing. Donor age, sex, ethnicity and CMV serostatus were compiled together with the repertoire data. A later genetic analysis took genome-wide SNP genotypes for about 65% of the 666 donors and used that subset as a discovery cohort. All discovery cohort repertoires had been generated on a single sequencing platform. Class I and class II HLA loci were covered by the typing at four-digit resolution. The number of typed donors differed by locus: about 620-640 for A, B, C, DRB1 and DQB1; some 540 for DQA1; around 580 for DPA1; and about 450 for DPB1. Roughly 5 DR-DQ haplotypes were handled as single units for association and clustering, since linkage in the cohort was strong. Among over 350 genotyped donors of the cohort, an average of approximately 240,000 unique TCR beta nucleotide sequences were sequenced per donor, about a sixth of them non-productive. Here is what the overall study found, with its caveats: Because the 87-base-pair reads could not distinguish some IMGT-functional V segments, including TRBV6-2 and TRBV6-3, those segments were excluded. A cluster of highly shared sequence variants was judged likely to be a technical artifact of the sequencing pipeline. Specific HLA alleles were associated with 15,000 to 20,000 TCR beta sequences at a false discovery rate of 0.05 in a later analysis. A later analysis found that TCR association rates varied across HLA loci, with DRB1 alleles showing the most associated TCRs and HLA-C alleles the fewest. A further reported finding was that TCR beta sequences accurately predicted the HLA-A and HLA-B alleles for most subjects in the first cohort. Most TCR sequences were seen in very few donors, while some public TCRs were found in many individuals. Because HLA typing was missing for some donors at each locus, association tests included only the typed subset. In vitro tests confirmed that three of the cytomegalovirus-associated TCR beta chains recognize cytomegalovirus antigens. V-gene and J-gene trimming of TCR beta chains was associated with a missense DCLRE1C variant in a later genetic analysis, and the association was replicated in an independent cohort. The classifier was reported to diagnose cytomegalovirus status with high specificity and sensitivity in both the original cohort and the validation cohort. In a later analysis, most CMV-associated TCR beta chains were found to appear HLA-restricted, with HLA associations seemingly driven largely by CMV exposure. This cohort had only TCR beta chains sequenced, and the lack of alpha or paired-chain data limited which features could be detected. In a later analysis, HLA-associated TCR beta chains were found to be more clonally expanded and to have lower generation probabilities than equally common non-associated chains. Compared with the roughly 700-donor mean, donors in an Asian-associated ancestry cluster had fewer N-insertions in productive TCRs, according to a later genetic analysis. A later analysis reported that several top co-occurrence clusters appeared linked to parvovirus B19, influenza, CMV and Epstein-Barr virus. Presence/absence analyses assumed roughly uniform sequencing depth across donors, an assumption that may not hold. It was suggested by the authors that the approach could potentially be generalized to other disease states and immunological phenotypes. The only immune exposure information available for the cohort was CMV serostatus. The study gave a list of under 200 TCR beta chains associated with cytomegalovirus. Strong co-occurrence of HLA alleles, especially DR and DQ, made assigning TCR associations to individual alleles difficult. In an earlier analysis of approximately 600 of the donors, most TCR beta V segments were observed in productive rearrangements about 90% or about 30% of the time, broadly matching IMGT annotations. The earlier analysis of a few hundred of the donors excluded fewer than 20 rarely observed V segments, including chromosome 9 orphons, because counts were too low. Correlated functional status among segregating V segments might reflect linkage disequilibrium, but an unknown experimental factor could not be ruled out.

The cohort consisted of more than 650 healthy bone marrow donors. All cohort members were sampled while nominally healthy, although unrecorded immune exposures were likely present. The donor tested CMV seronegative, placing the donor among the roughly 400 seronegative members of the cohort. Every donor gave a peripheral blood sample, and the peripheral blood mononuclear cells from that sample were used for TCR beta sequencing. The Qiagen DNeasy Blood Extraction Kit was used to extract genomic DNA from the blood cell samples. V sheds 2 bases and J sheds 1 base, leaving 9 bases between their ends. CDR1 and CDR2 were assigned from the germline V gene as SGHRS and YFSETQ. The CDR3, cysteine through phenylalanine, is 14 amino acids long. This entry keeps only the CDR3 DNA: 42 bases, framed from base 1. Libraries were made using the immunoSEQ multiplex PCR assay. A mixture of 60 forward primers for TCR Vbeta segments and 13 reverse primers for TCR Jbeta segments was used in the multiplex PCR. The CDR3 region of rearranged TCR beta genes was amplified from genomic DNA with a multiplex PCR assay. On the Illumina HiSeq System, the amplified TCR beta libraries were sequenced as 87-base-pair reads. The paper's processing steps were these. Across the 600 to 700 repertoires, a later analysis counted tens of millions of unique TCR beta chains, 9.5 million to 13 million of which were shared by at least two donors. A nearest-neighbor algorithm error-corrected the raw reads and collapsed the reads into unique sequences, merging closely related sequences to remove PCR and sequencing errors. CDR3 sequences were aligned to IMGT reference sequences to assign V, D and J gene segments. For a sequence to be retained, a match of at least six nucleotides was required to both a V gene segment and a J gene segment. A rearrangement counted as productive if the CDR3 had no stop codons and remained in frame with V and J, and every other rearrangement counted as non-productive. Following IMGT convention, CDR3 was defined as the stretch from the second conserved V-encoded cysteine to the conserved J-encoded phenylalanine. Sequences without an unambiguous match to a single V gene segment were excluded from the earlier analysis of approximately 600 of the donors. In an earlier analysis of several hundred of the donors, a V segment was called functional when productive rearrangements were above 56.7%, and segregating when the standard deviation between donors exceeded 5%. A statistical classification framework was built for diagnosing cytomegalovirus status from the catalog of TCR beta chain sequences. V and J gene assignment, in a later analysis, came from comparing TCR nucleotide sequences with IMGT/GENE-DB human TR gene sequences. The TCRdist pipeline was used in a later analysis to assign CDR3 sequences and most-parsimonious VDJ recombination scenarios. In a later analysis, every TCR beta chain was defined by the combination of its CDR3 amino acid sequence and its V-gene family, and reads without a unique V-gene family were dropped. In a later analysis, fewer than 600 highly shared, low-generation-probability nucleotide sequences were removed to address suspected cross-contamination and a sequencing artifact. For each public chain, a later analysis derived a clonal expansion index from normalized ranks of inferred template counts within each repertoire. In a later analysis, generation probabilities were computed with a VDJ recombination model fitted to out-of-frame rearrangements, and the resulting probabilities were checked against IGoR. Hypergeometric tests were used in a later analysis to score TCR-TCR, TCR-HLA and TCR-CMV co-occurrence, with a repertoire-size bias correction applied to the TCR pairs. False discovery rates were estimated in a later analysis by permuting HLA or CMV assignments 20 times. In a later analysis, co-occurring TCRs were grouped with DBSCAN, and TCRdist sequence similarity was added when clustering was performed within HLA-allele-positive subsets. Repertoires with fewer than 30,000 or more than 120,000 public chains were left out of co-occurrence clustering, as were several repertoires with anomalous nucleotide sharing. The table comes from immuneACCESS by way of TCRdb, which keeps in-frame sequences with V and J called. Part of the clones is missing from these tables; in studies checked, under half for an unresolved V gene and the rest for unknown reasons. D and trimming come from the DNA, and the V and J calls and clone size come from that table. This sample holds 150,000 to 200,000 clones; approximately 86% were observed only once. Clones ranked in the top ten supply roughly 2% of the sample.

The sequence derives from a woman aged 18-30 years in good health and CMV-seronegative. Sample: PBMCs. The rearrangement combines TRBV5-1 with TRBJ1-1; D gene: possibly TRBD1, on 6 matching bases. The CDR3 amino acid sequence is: CASSFYRENTEAFF. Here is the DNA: TGCGCCAGCAGCTTTTACAGGGAGAACACTGAAGCTTTCTTT.